This T cell receptor beta chain was found in a study of shared clonotypes between healthy human individuals. Germline CDR1 PRHDT, CDR2 FYEKMQ (reference sequence). With 5 bases clipped from V and 3 bases from J, the junction kept 8 bases outside the gene matches. This CDR3 region has 15 residues. Sequencing used immunoSEQ multiplex PCR; TCRdb keeps in-frame clones, though not all of them. The profile shows about 2 million clones, roughly 94% of them singletons. This clone has a single count. This rearrangement joins TRBV13 to TRBJ2-7, with 9 bases matching TRBD2. The sequence was obtained from a man aged 18 to 29 in good health. The sequenced sample consisted of naive CD4+ T cells sorted from blood. Subset noted: CD45RA+ positively selected. CDR3: CASSALAGGDYEQYF. The CDR3 DNA sequence: TGTGCCAGCAGCGCCTTGGCGGGAGGGGACTACGAGCAGTACTTC. The whole variable domain, filled in from reference TRBV13 and TRBJ2-7, reads AAGVIQSPRHLIKEKRETATLKCYPIPRHDTVYWYQQGPGQDPQFLISFYEKMQSDKGSIPDRFSAQQFSDYHSELNMSSLELGDSALYFCASSALAGGDYEQYFGPGTRLTVT.